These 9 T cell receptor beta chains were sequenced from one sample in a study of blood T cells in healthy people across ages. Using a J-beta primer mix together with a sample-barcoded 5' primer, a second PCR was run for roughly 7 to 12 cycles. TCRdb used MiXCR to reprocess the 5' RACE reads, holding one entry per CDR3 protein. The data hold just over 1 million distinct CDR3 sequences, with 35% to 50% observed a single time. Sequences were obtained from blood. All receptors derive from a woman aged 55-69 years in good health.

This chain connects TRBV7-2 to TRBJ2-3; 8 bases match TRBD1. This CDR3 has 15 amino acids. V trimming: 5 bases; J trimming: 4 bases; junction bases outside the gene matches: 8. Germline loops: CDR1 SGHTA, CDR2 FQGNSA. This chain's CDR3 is CASSQTRGRADTQYF. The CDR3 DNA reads TGTGCCAGCAGCCAAACCAGGGGGCGGGCAGATACGCAGTATTTT.

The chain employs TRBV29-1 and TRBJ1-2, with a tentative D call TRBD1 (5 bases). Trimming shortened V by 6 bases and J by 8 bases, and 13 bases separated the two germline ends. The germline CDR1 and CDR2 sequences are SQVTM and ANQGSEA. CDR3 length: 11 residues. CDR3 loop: CSVPSQGGYTF. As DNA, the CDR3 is TGCAGCGTACCAAGCCAGGGAGGCTACACCTTC. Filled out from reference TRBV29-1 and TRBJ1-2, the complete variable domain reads SAVISQKPSRDICQRGTSLTIQCQVDSQVTMMFWYRQQPGQSLTLIATANQGSEATYESGFVIDKFPISRPNLTFSTLTVSNMSPEDSSIYLCSVPSQGGYTFGSGTRLTVV.

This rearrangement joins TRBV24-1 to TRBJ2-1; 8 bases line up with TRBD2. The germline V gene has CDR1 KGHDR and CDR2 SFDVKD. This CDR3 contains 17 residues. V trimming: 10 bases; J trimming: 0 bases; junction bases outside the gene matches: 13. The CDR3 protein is CATKGLGSGDSYNEQFF. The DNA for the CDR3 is TGTGCCACAAAGGGGCTGGGTAGCGGGGACTCCTACAATGAGCAGTTCTTC.

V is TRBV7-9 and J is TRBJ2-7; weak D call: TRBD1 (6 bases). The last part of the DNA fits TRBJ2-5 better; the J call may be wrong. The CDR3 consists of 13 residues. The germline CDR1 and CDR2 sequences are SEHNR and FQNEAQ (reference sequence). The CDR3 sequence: CASSFRGSRTQYF. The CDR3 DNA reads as TGTGCCAGCAGCTTCAGGGGTAGTCGGACCCAGTACTTC.

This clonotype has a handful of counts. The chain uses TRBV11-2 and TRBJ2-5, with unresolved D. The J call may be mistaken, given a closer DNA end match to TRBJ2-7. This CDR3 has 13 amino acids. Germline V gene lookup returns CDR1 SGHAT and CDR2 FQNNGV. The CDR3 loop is CASSLGPVYEQYF. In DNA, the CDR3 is TGTGCCAGCAGCTTAGGTCCGGTGTACGAGCAGTACTTC.

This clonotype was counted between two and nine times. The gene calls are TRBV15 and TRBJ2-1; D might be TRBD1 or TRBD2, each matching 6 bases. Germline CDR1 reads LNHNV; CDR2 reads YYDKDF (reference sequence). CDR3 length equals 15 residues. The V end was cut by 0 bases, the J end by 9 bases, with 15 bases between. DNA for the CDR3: TGTGCCACCAGCAGAGATTCAACCAGGGGAGGTGAGCAGTTCTTC. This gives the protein CATSRDSTRGGEQFF.

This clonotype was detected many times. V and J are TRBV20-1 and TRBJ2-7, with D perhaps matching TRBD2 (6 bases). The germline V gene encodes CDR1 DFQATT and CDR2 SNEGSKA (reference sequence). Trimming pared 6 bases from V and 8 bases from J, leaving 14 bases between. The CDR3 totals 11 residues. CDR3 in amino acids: CSAPRAGQQYF. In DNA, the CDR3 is TGCAGTGCCCCCAGGGCGGGGCAGCAGTACTTC.

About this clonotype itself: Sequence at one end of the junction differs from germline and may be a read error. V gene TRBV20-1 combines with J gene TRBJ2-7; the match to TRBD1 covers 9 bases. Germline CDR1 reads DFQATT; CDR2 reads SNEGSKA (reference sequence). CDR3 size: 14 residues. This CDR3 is CSASWGQGRYEHYF. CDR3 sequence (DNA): TGCAGTGCTAGCTGGGGACAGGGTCGGTACGAGCATTACTTT.

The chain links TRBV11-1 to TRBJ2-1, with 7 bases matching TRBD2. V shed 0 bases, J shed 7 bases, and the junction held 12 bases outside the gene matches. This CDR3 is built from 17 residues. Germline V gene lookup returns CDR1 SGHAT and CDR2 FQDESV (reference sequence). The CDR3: CASSLAPGRVGGNEQFF. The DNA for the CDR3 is TGTGCCAGCAGCTTAGCCCCTGGGAGGGTTGGGGGGAATGAGCAGTTCTTC.